This is a list of T cell receptor beta chains from one sample in a study of blood T cells in healthy people across ages. Using its own MiXCR run on the 5' RACE reads, TCRdb lists one record per CDR3 protein. This sample has around 2 million distinct CDR3 sequences, with more than 35% found just once. The sample consisted of blood. All receptors come from a human donor in good health. Each CDR3 is given with its conserved first and last residue. The D gene is left open where the match is weak. Where a row states a size, it is once, few, many or the class of an expanded clone; other rows omit it.

J gene,D gene,V gene,clone size,CDR3 DNA,CDR3 protein
TRBJ1-5,TRBD1,TRBV20-1,NA,TGCAGTGCCCTCAAATACCGGGACAGGGATAGTCAGCCCCAGCATTTT,CSALKYRDRDSQPQHF
TRBJ2-3,TRBD1,TRBV27,NA,TGTGCCAGCAGTTTGACTGCCGGGACAGGGGCCGACACAGATACGCAGTATTTT,CASSLTAGTGADTDTQYF
TRBJ2-3,NA,TRBV7-2,NA,TGTGCCAGCAGCTTGGCCGTATTTCCAGATACGCAGTATTTT,CASSLAVFPDTQYF
TRBJ2-6,NA,TRBV4-2,few,TGTGCCAGCAGCCCCTCGATGGCCTCTGGGGCCAACGTCCTGACTTTC,CASSPSMASGANVLTF
TRBJ2-7,NA,TRBV16,NA,TGTGCCAGCAGTTCGGGGGGCAGGTTGGACTACGAGCAGTACTTC,CASSSGGRLDYEQYF
TRBJ2-5,NA,TRBV7-9,few,TGTGCCAGCAGTAATCACCAAGAGACCCAGTACTTC,CASSNHQETQYF
TRBJ2-6,TRBD1,TRBV7-8,few,TGTGCCAGCAGCCCAGGGACAGGGGGCTTACGGGCCAACGTCCTGACTTTC,CASSPGTGGLRANVLTF
TRBJ2-6,NA,TRBV3-1,NA,TGTGCCAGCAGACAGAAAATTGGGGCCACCGTCCTGACTTTC,CASRQKIGATVLTF
TRBJ1-2,NA,TRBV7-2,NA,TGTGCCAGCAGCTTAGGCCGGTCGGAAGGCTACACCTTC,CASSLGRSEGYTF
TRBJ1-5,NA,TRBV4-2,NA,TGTGCCAGCAGCCAAGATTTGGGTGGCCTGCCCCAGCATTTT,CASSQDLGGLPQHF
TRBJ2-1,NA,TRBV7-9,few,TGTGCCAGCAGCTTAGTGTTTCGCGGCGGGCAGTTCTTC,CASSLVFRGGQFF
TRBJ1-4,NA,TRBV10-3,once,TGTGCCATCAGCCCTGGGACCGATGAAAAACTGTTTTTT,CAISPGTDEKLFF
TRBJ2-5,NA,TRBV18,NA,TGTGCCAGCTCACCACCATTGGAAGCGACCCAGTACTTC,CASSPPLEATQYF
TRBJ1-6,NA,TRBV7-2,NA,TGTGCCAGCAGCTTAGTAGGCCAGGGAGATTCACCCCTCCACTTT,CASSLVGQGDSPLHF
TRBJ2-5,TRBD1,TRBV4-1,NA,TGCGCCAGCAGCCAAGAATACCAACCCGGGACAGGGGGAGCTTCTTACCAAGAGACCCAGTACTTC,CASSQEYQPGTGGASYQETQYF
TRBJ2-7,NA,TRBV7-2,NA,TGTGCCAGCAGCTTAGCGCGGCTAGGAAACGAGCAGTACTTC,CASSLARLGNEQYF
TRBJ2-1,NA,TRBV4-2,NA,TGTGCCAGCAGCCAAGTCGATAGCGGTGGCAATGAGCAGTTCTTC,CASSQVDSGGNEQFF